The sequence of this T cell receptor beta chain was determined in a study of T cells after yellow fever vaccination. Germline V gene lookup returns CDR1 SGHRS and CDR2 YFSETQ. The V gene end was trimmed by 5 bases and the J gene end by 2 bases; junction bases not matched to a gene: 11. The CDR3 runs to 16 residues. Comments on this clonotype: Its cognate antigen is unknown.

Study-wide results and caveats: Detected again after the booster were most primary-vaccination clones, at about 96% CD4 and approximately 85% CD8. The CD4 compartment and the CD8 compartment contained a small share of clonotypes in common. The secondary response showed a weaker magnitude and a faster peak, day 5 versus 15.

The authors made TCR cDNA by 5'RACE template switching, adding a universal primer site and UMIs. Each CDR3 protein is one row after TCRdb ran MiXCR on the 5' RACE reads. The table has approximately 510,000 distinct CDR3 sequences, 21% seen once. The source of this sequence is a man aged 18 to 30 who received the YFV17D yellow fever vaccine. The chain combines TRBV5-1 with TRBJ2-3; 7 bases map to TRBD1. The sample was PBMCs, taken 21 days after the first yellow fever vaccination. CDR3 in amino acids: CASSTAGTENTDTQYF. Written as DNA, the CDR3 is TGCGCCAGCAGTACCGCCGGGACAGAGAACACAGATACGCAGTATTTT.